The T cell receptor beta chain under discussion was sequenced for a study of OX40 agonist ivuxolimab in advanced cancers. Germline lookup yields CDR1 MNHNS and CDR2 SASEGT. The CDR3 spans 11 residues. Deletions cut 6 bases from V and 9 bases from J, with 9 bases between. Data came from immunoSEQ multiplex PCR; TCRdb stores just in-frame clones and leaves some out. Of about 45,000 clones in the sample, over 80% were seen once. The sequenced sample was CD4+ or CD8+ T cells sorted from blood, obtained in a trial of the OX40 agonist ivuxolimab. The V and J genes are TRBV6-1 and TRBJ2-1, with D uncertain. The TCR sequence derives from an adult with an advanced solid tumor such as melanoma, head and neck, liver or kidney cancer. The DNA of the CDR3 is TGTGCCAGCAGGTTAGTAGGTGAGCAGTTCTTC. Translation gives CASRLVGEQFF.